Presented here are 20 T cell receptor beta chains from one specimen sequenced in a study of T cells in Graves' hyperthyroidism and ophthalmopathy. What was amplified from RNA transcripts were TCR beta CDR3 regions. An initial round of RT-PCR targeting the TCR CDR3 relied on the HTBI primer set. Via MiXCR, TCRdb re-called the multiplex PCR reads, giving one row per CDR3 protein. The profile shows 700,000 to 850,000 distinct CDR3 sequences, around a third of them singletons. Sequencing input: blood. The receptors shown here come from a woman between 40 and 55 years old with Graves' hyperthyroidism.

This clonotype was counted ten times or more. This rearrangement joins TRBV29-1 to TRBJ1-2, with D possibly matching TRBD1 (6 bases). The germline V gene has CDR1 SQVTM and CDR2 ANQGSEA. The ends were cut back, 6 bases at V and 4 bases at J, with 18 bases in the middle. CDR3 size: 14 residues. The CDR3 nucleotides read TGCAGCGTCCGTTTCGATTCGGACAGCTATGGCTACACCTTC. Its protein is CSVRFDSDSYGYTF. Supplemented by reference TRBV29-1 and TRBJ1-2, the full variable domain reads SAVISQKPSRDICQRGTSLTIQCQVDSQVTMMFWYRQQPGQSLTLIATANQGSEATYESGFVIDKFPISRPNLTFSTLTVSNMSPEDSSIYLCSVRFDSDSYGYTFGSGTRLTVV.

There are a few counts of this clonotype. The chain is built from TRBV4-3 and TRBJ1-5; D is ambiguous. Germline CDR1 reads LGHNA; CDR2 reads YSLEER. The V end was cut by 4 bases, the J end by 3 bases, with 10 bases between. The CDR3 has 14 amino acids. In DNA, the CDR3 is TGCGCCAGCAGCCTCGGGCCCTACAATCAGCCCCAGCATTTT. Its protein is CASSLGPYNQPQHF.

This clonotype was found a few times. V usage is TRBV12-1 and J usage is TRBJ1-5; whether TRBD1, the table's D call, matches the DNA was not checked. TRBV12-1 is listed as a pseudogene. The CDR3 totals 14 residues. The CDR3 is CASSFRGVAQPQHF. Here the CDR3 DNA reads TGTGCCAGCAGCTTTCGGGGGGTGGCTCAGCCCCAGCATTTT.

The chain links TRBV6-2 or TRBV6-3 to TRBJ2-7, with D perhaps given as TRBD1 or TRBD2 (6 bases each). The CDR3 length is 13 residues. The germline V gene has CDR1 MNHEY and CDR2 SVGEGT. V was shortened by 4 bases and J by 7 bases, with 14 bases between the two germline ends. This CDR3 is CASSWGAHNEQYF. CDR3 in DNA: TGTGCCAGCAGTTGGGGGGCGCACAATGAGCAGTACTTC.

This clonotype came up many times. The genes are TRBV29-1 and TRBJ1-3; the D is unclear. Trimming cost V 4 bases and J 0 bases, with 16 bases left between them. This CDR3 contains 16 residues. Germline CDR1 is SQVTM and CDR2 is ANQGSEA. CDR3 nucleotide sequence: TGCAGCGTTGTCGTGAACCCGGGCCCCTCTGGAAACACCATATATTTT. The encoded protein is CSVVVNPGPSGNTIYF.

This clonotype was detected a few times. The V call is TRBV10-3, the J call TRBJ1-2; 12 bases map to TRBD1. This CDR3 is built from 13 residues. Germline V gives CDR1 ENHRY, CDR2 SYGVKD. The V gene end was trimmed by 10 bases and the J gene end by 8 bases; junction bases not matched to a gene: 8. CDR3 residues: CASWDRGLVGYTF. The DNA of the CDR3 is TGTGCCAGCTGGGACAGGGGGCTAGTCGGCTACACCTTC.

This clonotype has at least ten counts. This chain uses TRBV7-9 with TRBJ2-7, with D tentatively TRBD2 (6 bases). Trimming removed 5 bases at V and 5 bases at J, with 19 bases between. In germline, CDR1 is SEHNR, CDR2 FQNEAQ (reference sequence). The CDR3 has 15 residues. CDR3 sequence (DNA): TGTGCCAGCAGCCCTCCCGGGACGGGACTCAACGAGCAGTACTTC. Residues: CASSPPGTGLNEQYF. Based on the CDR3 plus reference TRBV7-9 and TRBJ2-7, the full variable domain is DTGVSQNPRHKITKRGQNVTFRCDPISEHNRLYWYRQTLGQGPEFLTYFQNEAQLEKSRLLSDRFSAERPKGSFSTLEIQRTEQGDSAMYLCASSPPGTGLNEQYFGPGTRLTVT.

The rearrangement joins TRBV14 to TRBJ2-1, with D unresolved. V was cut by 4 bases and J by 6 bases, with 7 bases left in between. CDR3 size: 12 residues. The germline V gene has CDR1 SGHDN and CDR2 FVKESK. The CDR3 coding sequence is TGTGCCAGCAGCCCCCTAAGCAATGAGCAGTTCTTC. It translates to CASSPLSNEQFF.

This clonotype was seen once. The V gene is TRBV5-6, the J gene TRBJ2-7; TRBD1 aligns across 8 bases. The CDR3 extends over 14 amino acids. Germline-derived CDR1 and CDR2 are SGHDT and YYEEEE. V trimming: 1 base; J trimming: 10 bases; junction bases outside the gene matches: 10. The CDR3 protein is CASSLLTGAGNQYF. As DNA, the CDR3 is TGTGCCAGCAGCTTGTTGACAGGGGCAGGCAATCAGTACTTC.

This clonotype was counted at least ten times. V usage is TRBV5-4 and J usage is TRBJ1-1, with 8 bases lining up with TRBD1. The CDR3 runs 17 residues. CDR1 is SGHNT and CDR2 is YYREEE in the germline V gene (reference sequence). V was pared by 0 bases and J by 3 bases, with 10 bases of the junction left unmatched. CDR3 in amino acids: CASSLETVGTGHTEAFF. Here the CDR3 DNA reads TGTGCCAGCAGCTTGGAAACGGTTGGGACAGGCCACACTGAAGCTTTCTTT.

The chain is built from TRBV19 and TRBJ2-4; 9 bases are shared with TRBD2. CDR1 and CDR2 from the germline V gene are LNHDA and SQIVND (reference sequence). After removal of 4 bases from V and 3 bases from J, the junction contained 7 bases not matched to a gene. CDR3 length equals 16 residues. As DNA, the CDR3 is TGTGCCAGTAGTAACGGGCGGGAGGGCTTCAAAAACATTCAGTACTTC. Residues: CASSNGREGFKNIQYF.

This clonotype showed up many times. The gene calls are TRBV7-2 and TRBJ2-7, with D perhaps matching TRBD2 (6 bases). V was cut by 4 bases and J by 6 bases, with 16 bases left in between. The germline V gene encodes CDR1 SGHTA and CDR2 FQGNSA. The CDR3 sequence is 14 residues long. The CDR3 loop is CASSSNRGAVEQYF. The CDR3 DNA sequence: TGTGCCAGCAGCTCGAACCGCGGGGCGGTCGAGCAGTACTTC.

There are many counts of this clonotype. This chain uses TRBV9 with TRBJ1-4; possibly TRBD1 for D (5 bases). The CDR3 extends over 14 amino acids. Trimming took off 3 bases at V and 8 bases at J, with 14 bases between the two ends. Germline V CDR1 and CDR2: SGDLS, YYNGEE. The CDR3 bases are TGTGCCAGCAGCGCAGCAGGGAGGGAAGAAAAACTGTTTTTT. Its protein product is CASSAAGREEKLFF.

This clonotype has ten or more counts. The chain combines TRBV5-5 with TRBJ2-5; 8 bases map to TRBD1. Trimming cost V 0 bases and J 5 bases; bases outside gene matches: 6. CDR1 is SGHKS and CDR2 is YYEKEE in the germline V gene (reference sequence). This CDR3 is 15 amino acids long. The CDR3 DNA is TGTGCCAGCAGCTTGGAAGGACAGGGTTCGGAGACCCAGTACTTC. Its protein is CASSLEGQGSETQYF.

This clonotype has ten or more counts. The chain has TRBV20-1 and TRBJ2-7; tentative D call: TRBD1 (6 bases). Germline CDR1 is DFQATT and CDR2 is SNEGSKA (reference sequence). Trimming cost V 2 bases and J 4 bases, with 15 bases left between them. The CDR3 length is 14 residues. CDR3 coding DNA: TGCAGTGCTAGATCGGGGAGCAGGGGATACGAGCAGTACTTC. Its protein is CSARSGSRGYEQYF.

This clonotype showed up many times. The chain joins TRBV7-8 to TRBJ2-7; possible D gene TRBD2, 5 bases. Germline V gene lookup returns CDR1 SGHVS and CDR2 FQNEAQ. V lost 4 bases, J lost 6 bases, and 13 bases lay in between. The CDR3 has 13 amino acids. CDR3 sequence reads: CASSSSVGGEQYF. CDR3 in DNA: TGTGCCAGCAGCTCCTCTGTAGGAGGCGAGCAGTACTTC.

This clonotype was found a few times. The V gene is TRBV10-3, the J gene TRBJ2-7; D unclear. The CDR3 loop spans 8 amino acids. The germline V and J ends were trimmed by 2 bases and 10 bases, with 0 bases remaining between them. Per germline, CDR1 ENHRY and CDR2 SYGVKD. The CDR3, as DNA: TGTGCCATCAGTGAGCAGTACTTC. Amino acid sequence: CAISEQYF.

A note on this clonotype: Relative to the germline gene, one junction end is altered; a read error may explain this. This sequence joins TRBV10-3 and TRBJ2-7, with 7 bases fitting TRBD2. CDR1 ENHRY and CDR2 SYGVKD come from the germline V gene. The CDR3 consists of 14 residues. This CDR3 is CASSLSGMGYEQYF. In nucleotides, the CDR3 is TGTGCCAGCAGTCTAAGCGGGATGGGTTACGAGCAGTACTTC.

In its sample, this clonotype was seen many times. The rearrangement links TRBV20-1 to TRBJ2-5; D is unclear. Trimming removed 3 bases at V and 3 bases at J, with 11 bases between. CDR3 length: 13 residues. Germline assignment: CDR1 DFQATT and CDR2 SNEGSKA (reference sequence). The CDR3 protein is CSASSLQEETQYF. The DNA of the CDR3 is TGCAGTGCTAGTTCACTGCAGGAAGAGACCCAGTACTTC.

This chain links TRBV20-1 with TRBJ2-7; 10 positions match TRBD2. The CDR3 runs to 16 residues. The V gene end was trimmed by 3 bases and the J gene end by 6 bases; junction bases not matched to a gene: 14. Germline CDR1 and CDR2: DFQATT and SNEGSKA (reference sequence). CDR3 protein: CSARGLAGEGGCEQYF. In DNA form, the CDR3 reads TGCAGTGCTAGGGGTCTAGCGGGAGAGGGAGGCTGCGAGCAGTACTTC.